These T cell receptor beta chains were read from a single sample in a study of shared clonotypes between healthy human individuals. The data were produced by immunoSEQ multiplex PCR, yet TCRdb's version contains in-frame clones alone and is incomplete. Of around 1.4 million clones listed, about 98.5% are singletons. Sequenced material: naive CD4+ T cells sorted from blood. The receptors come from a man aged 25-45 years in good health. Each CDR3 is given with its conserved first and last residue.

j_call,v_call,cdr3_aa
TRBJ2-7,TRBV10-3,CAISERRGTGGYEQYF
TRBJ2-7,TRBV2,CASRLESGPRRHF
TRBJ1-2,TRBV7-9,CASSLVDRGYTF
TRBJ2-1,TRBV10-2,CASSESPTSQFF
TRBJ2-7,TRBV7-2,CASSLGLAGYEQYF
TRBJ2-7,TRBV5-1,CASSLTGKAYEQYF
TRBJ2-1,TRBV7-2,CASSPDYGYNEQFF
TRBJ2-7,TRBV5-1,CASSLVNSRLSNEQYF
TRBJ1-2,TRBV6-6,CASSYSRENGNYGYTF
TRBJ2-2,TRBV15,CATSKDRRNTGELFF
TRBJ1-2,TRBV7-2,CASSPGDRASYGYTF
TRBJ2-1,TRBV5-4,CASSQSSGRWDEQFF